Following are 7 T cell receptor beta chains from one sample sequenced in a study of regulatory T cells in long-lasting Graves disease (dated by TCRdb to 2020 to 2022). The time point label of this sample denotes: newly diagnosed GD, antithyroid drugs for less than 3 months. RNA was extracted from PBMCs in TRIzol for both TCR sequencing and RNA sequencing. The receptor library was made with multiplex PCR. The reads were generated on an Illumina HiSeq 4000. To build TCR beta libraries, CDR3 regions were amplified by Arm-PCR using iRepertoire HTBI primers. Clones were called with MiXCR by TCRdb after fastp trimmed the public reads at Q25, and only in-frame beta chains were retained. Entries that share a CDR3 protein sequence are merged under the most common genes and DNA. The sample table holds around 420,000 distinct CDR3 sequences, of which around 15% were seen once. The biggest ten clones account for over 20% of the sample.

Sequenced material: peripheral blood mononuclear cells (PBMCs), taken at new diagnosis, from a patient treated with antithyroid drugs. The receptors come from a female donor with Graves disease.

In its sample, this clonotype was seen many times. The rearrangement links TRBV20-1 to TRBJ1-2, with 7 bases identical to TRBD1. The CDR3 loop spans 13 amino acids. V was pared by 3 bases and J by 9 bases, with 10 bases of the junction left unmatched. CDR1 and CDR2 from the germline V gene are DFQATT and SNEGSKA (reference sequence). CDR3 region: CSASGQDFVSYTF. The CDR3, as DNA: TGCAGTGCTAGCGGACAGGACTTTGTAAGCTACACCTTC.

In its sample, this clonotype was seen a few times. The chain combines TRBV7-9 with TRBJ2-3; D perhaps matches TRBD2 (6 bases). Germline values: CDR1 SEHNR, CDR2 FQNEAQ (reference sequence). The V gene lost 4 bases and the J gene lost 2 bases, with 19 bases spanning the gap. This CDR3 has 17 amino acids. Here the CDR3 reads CASSSERLERATDTQYF. In DNA form, the CDR3 reads TGTGCCAGCAGCTCGGAACGACTAGAAAGAGCCACAGATACGCAGTATTTT.

Many counts were recorded for this clonotype. V usage is TRBV2 and J usage is TRBJ1-2; no firm D call. The germline CDR1 and CDR2 sequences are SNHLY and FYNNEI. V lost 8 bases and J lost 13, with 17 bases in between. The CDR3 totals 11 residues. The CDR3 DNA is TGTGCCAGCTCGGTTCTCGGACCGGTCACCTTC. Translated, it gives CASSVLGPVTF.

This clonotype has a single count. The chain uses TRBV28 and TRBJ2-5, with a tentative D call TRBD1 (7 bases). Germline CDR1 MDHEN, CDR2 SYDVKM. The CDR3 is 15 residues long. The V gene lost 5 bases and the J gene lost 1 base, with 14 bases spanning the gap. The CDR3 loop reads CASSPRDSRQETQYF. In DNA, the CDR3 is TGTGCCAGCAGTCCGCGGGACAGCCGCCAAGAGACCCAGTACTTC.

This clonotype occurred a few times. Given a much more abundant clone one base away, this may be a read error. The genes are TRBV7-9 and TRBJ2-7; D is unresolved. CDR1 SEHNR and CDR2 FQNEAQ come from the germline V gene (reference sequence). V lost 3 bases, J lost 2 bases, and 8 bases lay in between. This CDR3 is 13 amino acids long. The CDR3: CASSFGPAYEQYF. Written as DNA, the CDR3 is TGTGCCAGCAGCTTTGGACCGGCCTACGAGCAGTACTTC. Using reference TRBV7-9 and TRBJ2-7 for the parts outside the CDR3, the full variable domain is DTGVSQNPRHKITKRGQNVTFRCDPISEHNRLYWYRQTLGQGPEFLTYFQNEAQLEKSRLLSDRFSAERPKGSFSTLEIQRTEQGDSAMYLCASSFGPAYEQYFGPGTRLTVT.

Ten or more counts support this clonotype. This chain connects TRBV28 to TRBJ2-5; D ambiguous. Germline CDR1 reads MDHEN; CDR2 reads SYDVKM. This CDR3 has 13 residues. The V gene lost 10 bases and the J gene lost 9 bases, with 21 bases spanning the gap. As DNA, the CDR3 is TGTGCCACCCTCACCGACCCCCCGTCGGCCCAGTACTTC. Amino acid sequence: CATLTDPPSAQYF.

This clonotype appeared many times. The chain combines TRBV2 with TRBJ1-2, with TRBD1 as a possible D gene (6 bases). This CDR3 spans 12 amino acids. The V end was cut by 6 bases, the J end by 5 bases, with 10 bases between. Germline V lookup: CDR1 SNHLY, CDR2 FYNNEI. CDR3 amino acids: CASRTGNYGYTF. CDR3 bases: TGTGCCAGCAGGACAGGAAATTATGGCTACACCTTC.